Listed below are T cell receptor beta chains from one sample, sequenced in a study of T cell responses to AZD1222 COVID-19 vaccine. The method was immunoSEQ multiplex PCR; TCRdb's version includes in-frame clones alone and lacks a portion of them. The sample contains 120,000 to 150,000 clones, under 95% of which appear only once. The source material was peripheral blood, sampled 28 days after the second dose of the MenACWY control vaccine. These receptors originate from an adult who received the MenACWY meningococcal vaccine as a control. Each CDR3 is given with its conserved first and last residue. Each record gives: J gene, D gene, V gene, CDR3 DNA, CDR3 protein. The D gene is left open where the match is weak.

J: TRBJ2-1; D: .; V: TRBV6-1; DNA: TGTGCCAGCAGTGAATTAGGGGGAGTCAACTACAATGAGCAGTTCTTC; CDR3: CASSELGGVNYNEQFF
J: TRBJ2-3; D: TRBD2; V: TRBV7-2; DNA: TGTGCCAGCAGCCGGGGGGAGGATACGCAGTATTTT; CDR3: CASSRGEDTQYF
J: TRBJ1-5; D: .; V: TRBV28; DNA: TGTGCCAGCAGCCTCAGCCGGGGAAATCAGCCCCAGCATTTT; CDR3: CASSLSRGNQPQHF
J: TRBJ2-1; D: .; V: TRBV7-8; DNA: TGTGCCAGCAGCGAAGCGGACGTAAACAATGAGCAGTTCTTC; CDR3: CASSEADVNNEQFF
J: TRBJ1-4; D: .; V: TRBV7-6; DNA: TGTGCCAGCAGCCCGTTGGGGGAAAAACTGTTTTTT; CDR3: CASSPLGEKLFF
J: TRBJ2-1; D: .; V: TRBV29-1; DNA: TGCAGCGTTGTTACGTCTCTAGAGCCAGGTCGAATAATTAGTGAGCAGTTCTTC; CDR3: CSVVTSLEPGRIISEQFF
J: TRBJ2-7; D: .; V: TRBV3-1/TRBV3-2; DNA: TGTGCCAGCAGCACGAACTACGAGCAGTACTTC; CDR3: CASSTNYEQYF
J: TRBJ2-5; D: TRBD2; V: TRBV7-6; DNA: TGTGCCAGCCTCCGACTAGCGGGAGGAAGGAGGGGAGAGACCCAGTACTTC; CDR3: CASLRLAGGRRGETQYF
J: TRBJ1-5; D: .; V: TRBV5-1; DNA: TGCGCCAGCAGCTTGGGAGGTGGCCAGCCCCAGCATTTT; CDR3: CASSLGGGQPQHF
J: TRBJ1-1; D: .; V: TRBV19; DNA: TGTGCCAGTAGCCCATCGGGAGGGTTCAACAGGGTCGGACACACTGAAGCTTTCTTT; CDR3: CASSPSGGFNRVGHTEAFF
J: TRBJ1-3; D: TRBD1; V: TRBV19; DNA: TGTGCCAGTAAACGGGGACAGGACTCTGGAAACACCATATATTTT; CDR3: CASKRGQDSGNTIYF
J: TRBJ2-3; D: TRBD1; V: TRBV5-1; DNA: TGCGCCAGCAGCTTATCCCTCGGGACAGGTACAGATACGCAGTATTTT; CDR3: CASSLSLGTGTDTQYF
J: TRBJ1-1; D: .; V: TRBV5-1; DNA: TGCGCCAGCCTCGAGGGACCGAACACTGAAGCTTTCTTT; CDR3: CASLEGPNTEAFF
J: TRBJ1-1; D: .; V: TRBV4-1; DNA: TGCGCCAGCAGCCAAGATTTCTCTCTGGGCACTGAAGCTTTCTTT; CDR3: CASSQDFSLGTEAFF
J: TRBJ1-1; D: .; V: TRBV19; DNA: TGTGCCAGTAGATCTTACGGCGCGAACACTGAAGCTTTCTTT; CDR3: CASRSYGANTEAFF
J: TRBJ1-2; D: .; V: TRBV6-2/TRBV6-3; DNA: TGTGCCAGCAGTTACAGAGGTAGGGATGGCTACACCTTC; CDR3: CASSYRGRDGYTF
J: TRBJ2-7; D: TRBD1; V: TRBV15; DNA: TGTGCCACCAGCAGAGATGGTGGGACAGGGTCCTCCTACGAGCAGTACTTC; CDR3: CATSRDGGTGSSYEQYF
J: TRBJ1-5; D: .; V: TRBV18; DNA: TGTGCCAGCTCACCAGCCGGCCAGCCCCAGCATTTT; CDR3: CASSPAGQPQHF
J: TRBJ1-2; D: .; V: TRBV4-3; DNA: TGCGCCAGCAGCCAAGATACGATAGGGTCGGGAAAGGGCTACACCTTC; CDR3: CASSQDTIGSGKGYTF
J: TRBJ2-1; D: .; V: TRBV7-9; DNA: TGTGCCAGCAGCAGGAAAGACAGATACAATGAGCAGTTCTTC; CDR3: CASSRKDRYNEQFF
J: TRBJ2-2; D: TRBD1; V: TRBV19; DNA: TGTGCCAGTAGTATCTCAGGACAGGGCTTCGCGGGGGAGCTGTTTTTT; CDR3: CASSISGQGFAGELFF
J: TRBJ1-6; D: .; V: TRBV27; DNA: TGTGCCAGCAGTTTGTACAATTCACCCCTCCACTTT; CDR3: CASSLYNSPLHF
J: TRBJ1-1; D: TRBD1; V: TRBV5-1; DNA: TGCGCCAGCAGCCTGACGGACAGGGCCACTGAAGCTTTCTTT; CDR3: CASSLTDRATEAFF
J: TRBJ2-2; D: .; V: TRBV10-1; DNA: TGCGCCAGCAGGGACACTTTCACCGGGGAGCTGTTTTTT; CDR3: CASRDTFTGELFF
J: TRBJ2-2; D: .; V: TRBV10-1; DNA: TGCGCCAGCAGTGAGTCCGGGGAGCTGTTTTTT; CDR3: CASSESGELFF
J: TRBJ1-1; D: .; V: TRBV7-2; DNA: TGTGCCAGCAGCCCCGGCGGGGGAGGCGACACTGAAGCTTTCTTT; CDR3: CASSPGGGGDTEAFF